The 22 T cell receptor beta chains listed next were all sequenced from one sample in a study of blood T cell repertoires in COVID-19. TCRdb's copy holds only in-frame clones and misses some; the assay was immunoSEQ multiplex PCR. The data show some 100,000 clones, around 88% seen once. Material for sequencing was peripheral blood. The origin of the receptors is a woman aged 70 to 79 with acute or convalescent COVID-19.

The chain is built from TRBV6-5 and TRBJ2-7, with 9 positions matching TRBD1. The CDR3 length is 13 residues. Germline V gene lookup returns CDR1 MNHEY and CDR2 SVGAGI. Trimming at V came to 10 bases and at J to 4 bases, leaving 8 bases not matched to a gene. The CDR3 loop reads CATTTGGGYEQYF. CDR3 DNA: TGTGCCACGACGACAGGGGGAGGTTACGAGCAGTACTTC.

The V gene is TRBV24-1, the J gene TRBJ2-2; D may be TRBD2 (6 bases). CDR1 and CDR2 (germline): KGHDR, SFDVKD. V lost 11 bases and J lost 8, with 14 bases in between. CDR3 length: 12 amino acids. The CDR3 bases are TGTGCCATCTCGTTCGGGAGAGGGGAGCTGTTTTTT. It yields the protein CAISFGRGELFF.

This clone has just a few counts. This chain joins TRBV6-5 and TRBJ1-1, with 7 nucleotides matching TRBD1. The germline gives CDR1 MNHEY, CDR2 SVGAGI. CDR3 length equals 14 residues. J was trimmed by 2 bases and V by 7 bases; bases with no gene match: 7. As DNA, the CDR3 is TGTGCCAGCAACAACAGGGGACCAAACACTGAAGCTTTCTTT. It is translated as CASNNRGPNTEAFF.

As DNA, the CDR3 is TGTGCCAGCAGTCTCCCGGGACAGTCTAATGAAAAACTGTTTTTT. This sequence encodes CASSLPGQSNEKLFF. The rearrangement uses TRBV28 and TRBJ1-4, with 7 bases lining up with TRBD1. In germline, CDR1 is MDHEN, CDR2 SYDVKM. There are 15 residues in the CDR3. Unmatched junction bases numbered 6, after V lost 5 bases and J lost 3 bases.

The chain links TRBV6-1 to TRBJ2-1; D might be TRBD1 (5 bases). The CDR3 covers 20 residues. Germline CDR1 reads MNHNS; CDR2 reads SASEGT. Deletions cut 1 base from V and 3 bases from J, with 25 bases between. CDR3 in amino acids: CASSEGRGQTYRLNYNEQFF. CDR3 coding DNA: TGTGCCAGCAGTGAAGGAAGAGGACAAACCTACCGGTTGAACTACAATGAGCAGTTCTTC.

The rearrangement uses TRBV3-1 (or the pseudogene TRBV3-2) and TRBJ2-1; 11 positions match TRBD2. In germline, CDR1 is LGHDT, CDR2 YNNKEL (reference sequence). V dropped 5 bases and J dropped 4; count of bases not matched to a gene: 10. The CDR3 is made up of 17 amino acids. The CDR3 DNA sequence: TGTGCCAGCAGCGACGATCCCGGGACTAGCGGATACAATGAGCAGTTCTTC. Its translation: CASSDDPGTSGYNEQFF.

The chain employs TRBV24-1 and TRBJ2-1; 13 bases fit TRBD2. Germline CDR1 reads KGHDR; CDR2 reads SFDVKD. The ends lost 1 base at V and 6 bases at J; junction bases unmatched: 2. The CDR3 totals 16 residues. As DNA, the CDR3 is TGTGCCACCAGTGATTTTACTAGCGGGGGGGCCAATGAGCAGTTCTTC. This translates into CATSDFTSGGANEQFF.

The chain has TRBV5-4 and TRBJ1-1; tentative D call: TRBD1 (5 bases). Germline V lookup: CDR1 SGHNT, CDR2 YYREEE (reference sequence). Trimming pared 4 bases from V and 0 bases from J, leaving 13 bases between. There are 15 residues in the CDR3. The DNA of the CDR3 is TGTGCCAGCAGCGTCCGACAGACCATGAACACTGAAGCTTTCTTT. This gives the protein CASSVRQTMNTEAFF. The variable domain in full, with the rest retrieved from reference TRBV5-4 and TRBJ1-1, is ETGVTQSPTHLIKTRGQQVTLRCSSQSGHNTVSWYQQALGQGPQFIFQYYREEENGRGNFPPRFSGLQFPNYSSELNVNALELDDSALYLCASSVRQTMNTEAFFGQGTRLTVV.

The rearrangement uses TRBV7-9 and TRBJ2-2; TRBD1 matches 10 bases. Germline CDR1 reads SEHNR; CDR2 reads FQNEAQ (reference sequence). V dropped 3 bases and J dropped 6; count of bases not matched to a gene: 7. CDR3 size: 16 residues. The CDR3 sequence is CASSLGQDRGPGELFF. The CDR3 DNA is TGTGCCAGCAGCTTGGGCCAAGACAGGGGGCCCGGGGAGCTGTTTTTT.

V usage is TRBV18 and J usage is TRBJ2-7; TRBD1 might be the D (6 bases). The CDR3 has 15 amino acids. Trimming pared 3 bases from V and 0 bases from J, leaving 12 bases between. Per the germline V gene, CDR1 is KGHSH and CDR2 is LQKENI. The CDR3 reads CASSPGQPNSYEQYF. For the CDR3, the DNA is TGTGCCAGCTCACCCGGACAGCCCAACTCCTACGAGCAGTACTTC.

The V gene is TRBV3-1 (or the pseudogene TRBV3-2), the J gene TRBJ1-2; 11 bases match TRBD1. The J segment lost 4 bases and the V segment lost 0 bases, leaving 7 bases of the junction unmatched. Germline V gene sequence: CDR1 LGHDT, CDR2 YNNKEL (reference sequence). The length of the CDR3 is 17 residues. This CDR3 reads CASSQDLGQGARYGYTF. The CDR3 DNA reads as TGTGCCAGCAGCCAAGATCTCGGACAGGGGGCTCGCTATGGCTACACCTTC.

The chain couples TRBV4-2 to TRBJ1-2; D might be TRBD1 (6 bases). CDR1 and CDR2 (germline): LGHNA, YNFKEQ. Trimming pared 4 bases from V and 6 bases from J, leaving 12 bases between. The CDR3 runs 13 residues. The CDR3 DNA sequence: TGTGCCAGCAGCCTCACCGGGACAAATGGCTACACCTTC. Translating gives CASSLTGTNGYTF.

The rearrangement uses TRBV27 and TRBJ2-7; perhaps TRBD1 as D (6 bases). The V end lost 0 bases, the J end lost 3 bases, and 15 bases lay between the germline ends. The CDR3 extends over 16 amino acids. CDR1 and CDR2 from the germline V gene are MNHEY and SMNVEV (reference sequence). CDR3 loop: CASSLSQQGRGYEQYF. The DNA for the CDR3 is TGTGCCAGCAGTTTATCCCAACAGGGCCGAGGCTACGAGCAGTACTTC.

The table lists this clone with a few counts. A junction boundary mismatches the germline segment, possibly from a read error. This rearrangement joins TRBV12-3 or TRBV12-4 to TRBJ1-2; no firm D call. There are 13 residues in the CDR3. The CDR3 protein is CASSLGENYGYTF. In DNA form, the CDR3 reads TGTGCCAGCAGCTTAGGAGAAAACTATGGCTACACCTTC.

The chain links TRBV18 to TRBJ1-4, with D uncertain. The CDR3 length is 13 residues. Trimming stripped 6 bases from V and 5 bases from J, with 10 bases between. Per germline, CDR1 KGHSH and CDR2 LQKENI. Here the CDR3 reads CASSRAENEKLFF. In DNA form, the CDR3 reads TGTGCCAGCTCTCGCGCCGAGAATGAAAAACTGTTTTTT.

A few counts support this clone. V usage is TRBV28 and J usage is TRBJ1-4; 9 bases map to TRBD1. Germline CDR1 MDHEN, CDR2 SYDVKM. This CDR3 has 17 residues. V gave up 0 bases and J gave up 8 bases; unmatched junction bases: 10. The CDR3 nucleotides read TGTGCCAGCAGTTTATGGGGCCGGGGACAGGGCTTCGAAAAACTGTTTTTT. Protein product: CASSLWGRGQGFEKLFF.

The V call is TRBV12-3 or TRBV12-4, the J call TRBJ1-5, with a tentative D call TRBD1 (5 bases). The CDR3 has 13 residues. Between the trimmed V and J ends, which lost 7 bases and 6 bases, there was a span of 13 bases. This CDR3 is CASKLGGFQPQHF. CDR3 coding DNA: TGTGCCAGCAAACTCGGGGGGTTTCAGCCCCAGCATTTT.

Concerning this clone itself: Its ends do not fully match the called genes, so a read error is possible. The chain uses TRBV11-2 and TRBJ2-1; 7 bases are shared with TRBD1. CDR3 length equals 14 residues. Germline CDR1 is SGHAT and CDR2 is FQNNGV. This CDR3 reads CASSLGGQYSEQFF. CDR3 sequence (DNA): TGTGCCAGCAGCTTAGGGGGACAGTACAGTGAGCAGTTCTTC. Looking up the rest from reference TRBV11-2 and TRBJ2-1 gives the full variable domain: EAGVAQSPRYKIIEKRQSVAFWCNPISGHATLYWYQQILGQGPKLLIQFQNNGVVDDSQLPKDRFSAERLKGVDSTLKIQPAKLEDSAVYLCASSLGGQYSEQFFGPGTRLTVL.

This chain connects TRBV2 to TRBJ2-3; 9 bases match TRBD1. The CDR3 length is 16 residues. Germline V gives CDR1 SNHLY, CDR2 FYNNEI. The J segment lost 0 bases and the V segment lost 3 bases, leaving 4 bases of the junction unmatched. The CDR3 region is CASSDPGQGSTDTQYF. As DNA, the CDR3 is TGTGCCAGCAGTGACCCGGGACAGGGAAGCACAGATACGCAGTATTTT.

As to this clone: Other nucleotide sequences from this sample produce the same CDR3. The chain joins TRBV19 to TRBJ2-7, with D perhaps matching TRBD1 (6 bases). CDR1 LNHDA and CDR2 SQIVND come from the germline V gene (reference sequence). This CDR3 has 13 amino acids. V lost 5 bases to trimming and J lost 3 bases, with 11 bases between them. The CDR3 here is CASSRTGIYEQYF. DNA for the CDR3: TGTGCCAGTAGTCGAACAGGGATCTACGAGCAGTACTTC.

The J gene is TRBJ2-2, the V gene TRBV30; TRBD1 matches at 7 bases. Germline CDR1 GTSNPN, CDR2 SVGIG (reference sequence). The junction had 8 bases not matched to a gene; V was cut back by 1 base and J by 6 bases. This CDR3 comprises 15 residues. CDR3 DNA: TGTGCCTGGAGTGAGACAGGGCTTTTCTCCGGGGAGCTGTTTTTT. It yields the protein CAWSETGLFSGELFF.

The chain combines TRBV7-9 with TRBJ1-1; 7 bases are a match to TRBD1. V trimming: 5 bases; J trimming: 1 base; junction bases outside the gene matches: 7. The CDR3 runs to 15 residues. Germline values: CDR1 SEHNR, CDR2 FQNEAQ (reference sequence). The CDR3 DNA follows: TGTGCCAGCAGCCAGACAGGGTCGGAGAACACTGAAGCTTTCTTT. This encodes CASSQTGSENTEAFF.